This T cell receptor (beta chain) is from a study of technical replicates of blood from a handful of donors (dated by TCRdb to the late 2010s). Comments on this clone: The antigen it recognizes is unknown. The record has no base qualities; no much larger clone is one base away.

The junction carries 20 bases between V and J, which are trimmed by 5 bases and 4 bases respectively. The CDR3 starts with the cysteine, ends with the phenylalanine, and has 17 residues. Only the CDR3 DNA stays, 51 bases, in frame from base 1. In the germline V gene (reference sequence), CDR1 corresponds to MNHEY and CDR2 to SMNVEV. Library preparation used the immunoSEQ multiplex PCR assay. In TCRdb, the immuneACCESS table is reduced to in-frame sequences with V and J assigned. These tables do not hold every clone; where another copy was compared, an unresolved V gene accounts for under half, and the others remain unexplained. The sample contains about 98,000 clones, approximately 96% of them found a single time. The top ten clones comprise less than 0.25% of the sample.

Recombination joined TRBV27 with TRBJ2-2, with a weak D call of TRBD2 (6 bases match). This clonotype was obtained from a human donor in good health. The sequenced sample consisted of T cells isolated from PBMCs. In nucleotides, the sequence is TGTGCCAGCAGTAGCTCCCTCAGGGTGCGGGGCACCGGGGAGCTGTTTTTT. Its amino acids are CASSSSLRVRGTGELFF.